These 27 T cell receptor beta chains came from one sample sequenced in a study of sequential checkpoint blockade in melanoma. TCRdb's copy holds only in-frame clones and misses some; the assay was immunoSEQ multiplex PCR. The sample yields approximately 10,000 clones, around 73% seen once. Documented treatment: randomized to nivolumab then ipilimumab (arm A) or the reverse (arm B). The sequencing used CD8+ T cells sorted from blood (inferred from file names), collected from a patient given nivolumab and ipilimumab in sequence. These receptors originate from a human donor with melanoma.

This clone was picked up one time. The J gene is TRBJ2-3, the V gene TRBV6-1; tentatively, D is TRBD2 (5 bases). Looked up from germline, CDR1 is MNHNS and CDR2 is SASEGT. The length of the CDR3 is 15 residues. Trimming shortened V by 4 bases and J by 2 bases, and 13 bases separated the two germline ends. The CDR3 sequence is CASSVVGGLTDTQYF. CDR3 nucleotide sequence: TGTGCCAGCAGTGTTGTGGGCGGGCTCACAGATACGCAGTATTTT.

As to this clone: The sample holds other DNA sequences that translate to the same CDR3. V and J are TRBV27 and TRBJ1-6; 9 nucleotides agree with TRBD1. After removal of 5 bases from V and 7 bases from J, the junction contained 3 bases not matched to a gene. Germline-derived CDR1 and CDR2 are MNHEY and SMNVEV (reference sequence). This CDR3 comprises 14 residues. CDR3 nucleotides: TGTGCCAGCAGTCCAGGGACAGGGAATTCACCCCTCCACTTT. Protein product: CASSPGTGNSPLHF.

The chain uses TRBV9 and TRBJ2-2, with 9 bases identical to TRBD1. Germline values: CDR1 SGDLS, CDR2 YYNGEE. V dropped 3 bases and J dropped 2; count of bases not matched to a gene: 5. The CDR3 loop spans 16 amino acids. The CDR3 coding sequence is TGTGCCAGCAGCGCTACAGGGGGCGCAAACACCGGGGAGCTGTTTTTT. Its protein product is CASSATGGANTGELFF.

The genes are TRBV5-5 and TRBJ2-1, with TRBD1 as a possible D gene (5 bases). Trimming left V 2 bases short and J 0 bases short, with 12 bases between. This CDR3 is 16 amino acids long. Germline CDR1 SGHKS, CDR2 YYEKEE (reference sequence). The CDR3 sequence: CASSFGRASSYNEQFF. The CDR3 nucleotides are TGTGCCAGCAGCTTCGGCAGGGCGAGCTCCTACAATGAGCAGTTCTTC.

CDR3 amino acids: CASRPGHRYGYTF. The CDR3 DNA follows: TGTGCCAGCAGGCCAGGGCATAGGTATGGCTACACCTTC. V gene TRBV6-5 combines with J gene TRBJ1-2, with D possibly matching TRBD1 (5 bases). The ends were cut back, 6 bases at V and 5 bases at J, with 13 bases in the middle. This CDR3 spans 13 amino acids. Germline CDR1 is MNHEY and CDR2 is SVGAGI.

For this clone: The junction departs from the called germline gene at one end, perhaps through a read error. The V call is TRBV29-1, the J call TRBJ1-2; D is perhaps TRBD1 (6 bases). Germline V gene lookup returns CDR1 SQVTM and CDR2 ANQGSEA. CDR3 length equals 8 residues. CDR3 sequence (DNA): TGCAGCGCTTATCCAGGGGACTTC. Amino acids: CSAYPGDF.

This chain links TRBV30 with TRBJ2-3; D is ambiguous. Trimming removed 0 bases at V and 4 bases at J, with 8 bases between. CDR3 size: 13 residues. In germline, CDR1 is GTSNPN, CDR2 SVGIG (reference sequence). CDR3 bases: TGTGCCTGGAGTGTAGTTAGTGCAGATACGCAGTATTTT. Protein product: CAWSVVSADTQYF.

The chain has TRBV9 and TRBJ2-3, with TRBD2 matching 12 bases. CDR1 is SGDLS and CDR2 is YYNGEE in the germline V gene. The CDR3 loop spans 16 amino acids. V gave up 4 bases and J gave up 2 bases; unmatched junction bases: 5. CDR3 amino acids: CASSLAGGKFTDTQYF. The CDR3 DNA reads as TGTGCCAGCAGCCTAGCGGGAGGGAAATTCACAGATACGCAGTATTTT. Full variable domain (missing parts from reference TRBV9 and TRBJ2-3): DSGVTQTPKHLITATGQRVTLRCSPRSGDLSVYWYQQSLDQGLQFLIQYYNGEERAKGNILERFSAQQFPDLHSELNLSSLELGDSALYFCASSLAGGKFTDTQYFGPGTRLTVL.

The CDR3 protein is CASRAGGGSYEQYF. The CDR3 DNA sequence: TGTGCCAGCAGAGCTGGGGGGGGGTCCTACGAGCAGTACTTC. The V and J genes are TRBV6-4 and TRBJ2-7, with 7 bases lining up with TRBD2. The ends lost 6 bases at V and 1 base at J; junction bases unmatched: 6. The CDR3 extends over 14 amino acids. Per germline, CDR1 MRHNA and CDR2 SNTAGT.

This clone has a handful of counts. The chain carries TRBV5-1 and TRBJ1-3; 8 bases match TRBD1. CDR3 size: 15 residues. Germline CDR1 is SGHRS and CDR2 is YFSETQ. Trimming cost V 3 bases and J 2 bases; bases outside gene matches: 4. For the CDR3, the DNA is TGCGCCAGCAGCTCCCGGACAGGGACTGGAAACACCATATATTTT. It specifies CASSSRTGTGNTIYF.

The genes are TRBV2 and TRBJ2-1, with 8 nucleotides matching TRBD2. The CDR3 totals 16 residues. CDR1 and CDR2 from the germline V gene are SNHLY and FYNNEI. Trimming at V came to 7 bases and at J to 4 bases, leaving 12 bases not matched to a gene. The DNA for the CDR3 is TGTGCCAGCACCGAAGCGGGGCTAGCGGGTTACAATGAGCAGTTCTTC. Protein sequence: CASTEAGLAGYNEQFF.

The chain carries TRBV10-3 and TRBJ2-5, with TRBD1 matching over 8 bases. The J call may be wrong; the DNA end is better matched by TRBJ2-7. Germline V gene data show CDR1 as ENHRY and CDR2 as SYGVKD. The CDR3 covers 14 residues. As DNA, the CDR3 is TGTGCCATCAGCGAACCACAGGGGGCCTACGAGCAGTACTTC. Protein: CAISEPQGAYEQYF.

V usage is TRBV7-6 and J usage is TRBJ1-5; D unclear. Trimming removed 1 base from V and 6 bases from J, with 13 bases in between. The CDR3 extends over 15 amino acids. CDR1 is SGHVS, CDR2 FNYEAQ, per germline. The CDR3, as DNA: TGTGCCAGCAGCTTAGGGCCGTACGCGGGTCAGCCCCAGCATTTT. Translation: CASSLGPYAGQPQHF.

The chain employs TRBV27 and TRBJ1-5; 8 positions agree with TRBD1. CDR1 and CDR2 (germline): MNHEY, SMNVEV (reference sequence). After removal of 4 bases from V and 6 bases from J, the junction contained 14 bases not matched to a gene. The length of the CDR3 is 17 residues. In DNA form, the CDR3 reads TGTGCCAGCAGTTCAACTACCCCGCAGGGGGCGGGTCAGCCCCAGCATTTT. As protein: CASSSTTPQGAGQPQHF.

This chain joins TRBV28 and TRBJ2-1; 12 bases are a match to TRBD2. This CDR3 is 14 amino acids long. Germline V CDR1 and CDR2: MDHEN, SYDVKM. With V trimmed by 3 bases and J by 8 bases, 2 bases remained unmatched. This CDR3 is CASSFRLAGDEQFF. For the CDR3, the DNA is TGTGCCAGCAGTTTTAGACTAGCGGGAGATGAGCAGTTCTTC.

V gene TRBV28 combines with J gene TRBJ1-1; tentatively, D is TRBD1 (5 bases). V lost 3 bases, J lost 3 bases, and 11 bases lay in between. Germline CDR1 and CDR2: MDHEN and SYDVKM. The CDR3 totals 14 residues. CDR3 bases: TGTGCCAGCAGTTTGGTAGGGGCAGACACTGAAGCTTTCTTT. It yields the protein CASSLVGADTEAFF.

The rearrangement links TRBV11-2 to TRBJ2-6, with D possibly being TRBD2 (5 bases). The CDR3 runs 15 residues. Germline CDR1 SGHAT, CDR2 FQNNGV. Trimming shortened V by 5 bases and J by 4 bases, and 12 bases separated the two germline ends. The CDR3: CASSTREKGANVLTF. The CDR3 bases are TGTGCCAGCAGCACCCGGGAAAAAGGGGCCAACGTCCTGACTTTC.

The chain recombines TRBV10-2 with TRBJ2-2; D gene uncertain. V lost 8 bases, J lost 5 bases, and 9 bases lay in between. The CDR3 length is 12 residues. Germline V gene sequence: CDR1 WSHSY, CDR2 SAAADI. Written as DNA, the CDR3 is TGCGCCAGCGCGGAAAGGACCGGGGAGCTGTTTTTT. It translates to CASAERTGELFF.

This clone was seen more than once but under ten times. The genes are TRBV7-5 and TRBJ2-3; the table calls TRBD2, which could not be checked here. TRBV7-5 is termed a pseudogene. The CDR3 covers 17 residues. CDR3 residues: CARSSPETGGGSDTQYF. For the CDR3, the DNA is TGTGCCAGAAGCTCCCCGGAAACGGGAGGGGGCTCAGATACGCAGTATTTT.

The chain combines TRBV4-1 with TRBJ2-5, with a tentative D call TRBD2 (7 bases). Germline V lookup: CDR1 MGHRA, CDR2 YSYEKL. Trimming removed 6 bases at V and 1 base at J, with 18 bases between. The CDR3 loop spans 16 amino acids. This CDR3 is CASSLSGGVVQETQYF. CDR3 nucleotide sequence: TGCGCCAGCAGTTTGTCGGGGGGCGTGGTCCAAGAGACCCAGTACTTC.

By share, this clone counts as large. Written as DNA, the CDR3 is TGTGCCAGTAGTCCGACTAGCGCTCCTTCCTACGAGCAGTACTTC. It codes for CASSPTSAPSYEQYF. The chain recombines TRBV19 with TRBJ2-7; 8 bases fit TRBD2. This CDR3 contains 15 residues. V was clipped by 5 bases and J by 1 base; unmatched bases: 7. Germline V gene data show CDR1 as LNHDA and CDR2 as SQIVND (reference sequence).

This sequence joins TRBV7-9 and TRBJ1-2, with TRBD1 matching over 9 bases. Germline CDR1 is SEHNR and CDR2 is FQNEAQ (reference sequence). The CDR3 covers 16 residues. V was pared by 2 bases and J by 8 bases, with 12 bases of the junction left unmatched. CDR3 region: CASSLLRDRVRGGYTF. The DNA for the CDR3 is TGTGCCAGCAGCTTACTCCGGGACAGGGTGCGTGGAGGCTACACCTTC.

The V gene is TRBV9, the J gene TRBJ1-1; weak D call: TRBD1 (5 bases). This CDR3 comprises 13 residues. The germline V gene has CDR1 SGDLS and CDR2 YYNGEE. V gave up 0 bases and J gave up 4 bases, with 7 bases separating them. CDR3 in amino acids: CASSVGGSTEAFF. The DNA for the CDR3 is TGTGCCAGCAGCGTAGGGGGCAGCACTGAAGCTTTCTTT.

In nucleotides, the CDR3 is TGTGCCAGCTCACCTTTAACCGGGACAGCCTACAATGAGCAGTTCTTC. It translates to CASSPLTGTAYNEQFF. V and J are TRBV18 and TRBJ2-1, with TRBD1 matching 7 bases. V shed 3 bases and J 2 bases; nucleotides not matched to a gene: 7. This CDR3 is 16 amino acids long. CDR1 and CDR2 (germline): KGHSH, LQKENI.

The CDR3 nucleotides read TGTGCCAGCAGTTTGGGAGCTGTTAACACTGAAGCTTTCTTT. Its translation: CASSLGAVNTEAFF. V and J are TRBV27 and TRBJ1-1; the D is unclear. CDR3 length: 14 residues. Germline V CDR1 and CDR2: MNHEY, SMNVEV (reference sequence). V was cut by 3 bases and J by 2 bases, with 10 bases left in between.

The rearrangement joins TRBV9 to TRBJ2-3; D might be TRBD2 (6 bases). Germline CDR1 and CDR2: SGDLS and YYNGEE. Trimming pared 0 bases from V and 1 base from J, leaving 9 bases between. The CDR3 is 15 residues long. The CDR3 DNA reads as TGTGCCAGCAGCGTAGTGGGGGGAGGCACAGATACGCAGTATTTT. This translates into CASSVVGGGTDTQYF.

This clone appeared a single time. This chain joins TRBV6-1 and TRBJ2-7; D might be TRBD2 (6 bases). The CDR3 runs to 14 residues. The V and J ends lost 4 bases and 4 bases respectively, with 14 bases between them. CDR1 is MNHNS, CDR2 SASEGT, per germline. The CDR3 spells CASSGTKISYEQYF. In nucleotides, the CDR3 is TGTGCCAGCAGTGGGACTAAGATTTCGTACGAGCAGTACTTC.